This entry lists 9 T cell receptor beta chains sequenced from one sample in a study of T cell clonality in common variable immunodeficiency. The table came from immunoSEQ multiplex PCR; TCRdb's copy has only in-frame clones and leaves some out. This sample has about 31,000 clones, each found more than once. General study results and limits: Reportedly, TCR beta sequences from common variable immunodeficiency showed fewer deletions and N-nucleotide insertions.

The antigens for these receptors are not known. The sample was peripheral blood mononuclear cells. These receptors came from a human donor with common variable immunodeficiency.

Ten or more counts support this clone. The read is 3 residues too short to cover the CDR3 end, so that end is filled in from the germline J gene. This chain joins TRBV9 and TRBJ1-3; D might be TRBD1 (5 bases). The ends were cut back, 0 bases at V and 3 bases at J, with 13 bases in the middle. CDR1 and CDR2 (germline): SGDLS, YYNGEE. This CDR3 comprises 16 residues. This CDR3 reads CASSVDLPGGGNTIYF. The covered CDR3 bases are TGTGCCAGCAGCGTAGATTTGCCGGGGGGTGGAAACACC. Supplemented by reference TRBV9 and TRBJ1-3, the full variable domain reads DSGVTQTPKHLITATGQRVTLRCSPRSGDLSVYWYQQSLDQGLQFLIQYYNGEERAKGNILERFSAQQFPDLHSELNLSSLELGDSALYFCASSVDLPGGGNTIYFGEGSWLTVV.

This clone was seen at least ten times. The CDR3 is cut off 3 residues early in the read; its end comes from the germline J gene. The chain is built from TRBV7-2 and TRBJ1-6, with D possibly TRBD1 on 5 matching bases. V was trimmed by 3 bases and J by 8 bases, leaving 11 bases between them. Germline CDR1 reads SGHTA; CDR2 reads FQGNSA. The CDR3 is 14 amino acids. The CDR3 bases that were read are TGTGCCAGCAGCTTGGGGAGGGGCCATTCACCC. It is translated as CASSLGRGHSP. The CDR3 reads in full as CASSLGRGHSPLHF.

Concerning this clone itself: The CDR3 is cut off 3 residues early in the read; its end comes from the germline J gene. J is TRBJ2-5 and V is TRBV5-6, with 7 bases aligning to TRBD2. J was trimmed by 3 bases and V by 0 bases; bases with no gene match: 5. This CDR3 contains 15 residues. Germline CDR1 SGHDT, CDR2 YYEEEE. CDR3 DNA, as far as it was read: TGTGCCAGCAGCTTGGTGCGGACTAGGGAAGAGACC. Translating it yields CASSLVRTREET. The entire CDR3 protein is CASSLVRTREETQYF.

This clone occurred many times. The missing CDR3 end, 3 residues past where the read stops, is filled in from the germline J gene. The chain carries TRBV28 and TRBJ2-2; 9 nucleotides line up with TRBD2. The CDR3 is made up of 15 amino acids. V gave up 1 base and J gave up 5 bases; unmatched junction bases: 2. The germline CDR1 and CDR2 sequences are MDHEN and SYDVKM. The DNA read from the CDR3 is TGTGCCAGCAGTTTATCTAGCGGGAAGACCGGGGAG. Protein product: CASSLSSGKTGE. The whole CDR3 reads CASSLSSGKTGELFF.

Sample share makes this clone medium-sized. Read sequence stops 3 residues before the CDR3 end, and the germline J gene provides the missing end. V is TRBV20-1 and J is TRBJ2-7; D is possibly TRBD2 (6 bases). The CDR3 is made up of 14 amino acids. V lost 2 bases, J lost 3 bases, and 14 bases lay in between. Per the germline V gene, CDR1 is DFQATT and CDR2 is SNEGSKA (reference sequence). This CDR3 reads CSARQQTRNYEQYF. CDR3 DNA, as far as it was read: TGCAGTGCTAGACAGCAGACTAGGAACTACGAG.

This clone was seen a few times. Read data end 3 residues before the CDR3 end; the end is taken from the germline J gene. The rearrangement joins TRBV6-2 or TRBV6-3 to TRBJ2-1, with TRBD2 matching 8 bases. The V gene's germline CDR1 is MNHEY and CDR2 SVGEGT. J was trimmed by 6 bases and V by 7 bases; bases with no gene match: 11. This CDR3 comprises 15 residues. CDR3 DNA (partial): TGTGCCAGCATACAAAGGAGGGCGGGGGGCAATGAG. Protein sequence: CASIQRRAGGNE. The whole CDR3 region reads CASIQRRAGGNEQFF.

This clone was counted at least ten times. Relative to the germline gene, one junction end is altered; a read error may explain this. The CDR3 extends 3 residues past the end of the read, so its final part is completed from the germline J gene. The gene calls are TRBV7-2 and TRBJ2-3; D is perhaps TRBD2 (6 bases). CDR1 and CDR2 from the germline V gene are SGHTA and FQGNSA. This CDR3 contains 14 residues. The DNA read from the CDR3 is TGTGCCAGCAGCTTAAGCACTAGCAAAGATACG. It yields the protein CASSLSTSKDT. The entire CDR3 reads CASSLSTSKDTQYF.

This clone was detected a few times. The read terminates 3 residues before the CDR3 end, so the remaining end is supplied by the germline J gene. This chain joins TRBV7-9 and TRBJ1-1; 7 nucleotides match TRBD1. The V and J ends lost 5 bases and 6 bases, in that order; junction bases with no gene match: 9. The CDR3 is 14 amino acids. Germline-derived CDR1 and CDR2 are SEHNR and FQNEAQ (reference sequence). The CDR3 loop is CASSLRQGSAEAFF. The part of the CDR3 DNA that was read is TGTGCCAGCAGCCTCCGACAGGGTAGCGCTGAA.

This clone was counted a few times. The read terminates 3 residues before the CDR3 end, so the remaining end is supplied by the germline J gene. The chain couples TRBV29-1 to TRBJ1-2; D ambiguous. CDR3 length equals 12 residues. Looked up from germline, CDR1 is SQVTM and CDR2 is ANQGSEA. With 4 bases removed from V and 1 base from J, the gap between germline ends came to 7 bases. The CDR3 spells CSVVLHNYGYTF. The covered CDR3 bases are TGCAGCGTTGTTTTACATAACTATGGC.